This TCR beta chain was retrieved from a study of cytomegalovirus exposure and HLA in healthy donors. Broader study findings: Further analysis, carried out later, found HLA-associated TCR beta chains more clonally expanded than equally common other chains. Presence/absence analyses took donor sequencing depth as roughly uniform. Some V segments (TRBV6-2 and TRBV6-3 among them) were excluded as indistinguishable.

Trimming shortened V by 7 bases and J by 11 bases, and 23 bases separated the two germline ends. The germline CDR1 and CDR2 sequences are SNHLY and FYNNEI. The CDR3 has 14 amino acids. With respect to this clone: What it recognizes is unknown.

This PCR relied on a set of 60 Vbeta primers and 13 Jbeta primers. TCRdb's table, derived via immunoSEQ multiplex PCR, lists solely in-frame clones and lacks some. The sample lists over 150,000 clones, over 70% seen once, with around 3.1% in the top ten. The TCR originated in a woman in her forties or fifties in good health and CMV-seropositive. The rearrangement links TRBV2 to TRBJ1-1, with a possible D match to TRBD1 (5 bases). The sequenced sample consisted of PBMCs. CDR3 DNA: TGTGCCAGCACTTGGACCTCCGGGACTGAGGGGGCTTTCTTT. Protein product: CASTWTSGTEGAFF. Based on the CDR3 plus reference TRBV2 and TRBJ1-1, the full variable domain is EPEVTQTPSHQVTQMGQEVILRCVPISNHLYFYWYRQILGQKVEFLVSFYNNEISEKSEIFDDQFSVERPDGSNFTLKIRSTKLEDSAMYFCASTWTSGTEGAFFGQGTRLTVV.